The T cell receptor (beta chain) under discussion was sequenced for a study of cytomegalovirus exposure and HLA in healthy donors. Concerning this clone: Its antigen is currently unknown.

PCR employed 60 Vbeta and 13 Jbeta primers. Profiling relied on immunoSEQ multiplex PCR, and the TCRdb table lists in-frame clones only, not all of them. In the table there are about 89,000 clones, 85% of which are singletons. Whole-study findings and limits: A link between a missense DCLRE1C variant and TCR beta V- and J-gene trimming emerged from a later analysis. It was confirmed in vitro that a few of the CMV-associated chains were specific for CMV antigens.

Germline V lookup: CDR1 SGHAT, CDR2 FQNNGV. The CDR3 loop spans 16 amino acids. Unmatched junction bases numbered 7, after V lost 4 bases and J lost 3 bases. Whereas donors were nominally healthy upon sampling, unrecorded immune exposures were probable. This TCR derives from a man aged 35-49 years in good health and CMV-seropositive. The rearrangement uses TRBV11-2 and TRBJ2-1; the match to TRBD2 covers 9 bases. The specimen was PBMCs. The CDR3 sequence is CASSWAGSGGYNEQFF. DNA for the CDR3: TGTGCCAGCAGCTGGGCGGGTAGCGGGGGCTACAATGAGCAGTTCTTC.